This TCR beta chain was profiled in a study of glioma-infiltrating T cells. The wider study: Dexamethasone exposure before glioma surgery was limited to six or fewer days.

Amplification of TCR alpha and beta CDR3 regions from RNA used iRepertoire nested multiplex PCR. TCRdb reprocessed the multiplex PCR reads via MiXCR and lists one record per CDR3 protein. The sample lists 400,000 or so distinct CDR3 sequences, around 45% occurring once. This clonotype occurred many times. Germline lookup yields CDR1 LGHNA and CDR2 YSLEER. V was clipped by 0 bases and J by 0 bases; unmatched bases: 4. The CDR3 runs 16 residues. The receptor comes from a human donor with low-grade glioma or glioblastoma, undergoing nonglioma brain surgery, or in good health (not recorded which). The chain links TRBV4-3 to TRBJ2-7; 8 bases are shared with TRBD1. Material: glioma tissue, nonneoplastic brain tissue, or PBMCs (not recorded which). This CDR3 reads CASSQDLGTGSYEQYF. The CDR3 DNA follows: TGCGCCAGCAGCCAAGATCTAGGGACAGGCTCCTACGAGCAGTACTTC.